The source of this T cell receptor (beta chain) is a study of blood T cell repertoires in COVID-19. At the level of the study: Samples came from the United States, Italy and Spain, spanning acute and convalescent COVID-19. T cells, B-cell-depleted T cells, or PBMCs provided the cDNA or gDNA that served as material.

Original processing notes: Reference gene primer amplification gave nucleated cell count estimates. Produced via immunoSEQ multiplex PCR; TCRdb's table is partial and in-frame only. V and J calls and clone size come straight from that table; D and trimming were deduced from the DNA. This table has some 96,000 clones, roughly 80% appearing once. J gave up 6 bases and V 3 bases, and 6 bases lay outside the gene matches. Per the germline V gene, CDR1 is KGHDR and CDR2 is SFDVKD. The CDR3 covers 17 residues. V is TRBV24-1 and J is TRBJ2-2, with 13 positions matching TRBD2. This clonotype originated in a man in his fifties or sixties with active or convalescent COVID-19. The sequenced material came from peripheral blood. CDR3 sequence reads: CATSDPGLAGAAGELFF. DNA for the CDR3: TGTGCCACCAGTGATCCTGGACTAGCGGGAGCGGCCGGGGAGCTGTTTTTT.